This entry features one T cell receptor (beta chain) sequence. This CDR3 region has 13 residues. Trimming took off 7 bases at V and 5 bases at J, with 15 bases between the two ends. From germline, CDR1 is SEHNR and CDR2 FQNEAQ (reference sequence). The data were taken from a study of blood T cell repertoires in COVID-19. Study background: COVID-19 samples, acute and convalescent, were from the United States, Italy and Spain.

Sequenced by immunoSEQ multiplex PCR; TCRdb stores in-frame clones only, minus some. This repertoire shows more than 50,000 clones, approximately 88% found once; its top ten account for approximately 4%. The receptor was derived from a human donor in a cohort sampled during active COVID-19. V usage is TRBV7-9 and J usage is TRBJ2-7; weak D call: TRBD1 (7 bases). The sequenced sample consisted of peripheral blood. The CDR3 nucleotides read TGTGCCAGCAAGGAGGGGGCGTCCCACGAGCAGTACTTC. This sequence encodes CASKEGASHEQYF. Supplemented by reference TRBV7-9 and TRBJ2-7, the full variable domain reads DTGVSQNPRHKITKRGQNVTFRCDPISEHNRLYWYRQTLGQGPEFLTYFQNEAQLEKSRLLSDRFSAERPKGSFSTLEIQRTEQGDSAMYLCASKEGASHEQYFGPGTRLTVT.